These 26 T cell receptor beta chains came from one sample sequenced in a study of blood T cell repertoires in COVID-19. Some clones are missing from TCRdb's copy, which holds only in-frame ones; the method was immunoSEQ multiplex PCR. The repertoire holds about 330,000 clones, 80% to 90% seen once, with approximately 5.3% in the top ten. The sample taken for sequencing was PBMCs or T cells enriched from blood (not recorded which). The receptors were gathered from a woman younger than 45 who had recovered from COVID-19.

The genes are TRBV7-8 and TRBJ2-7; a possible D gene is TRBD1 (5 bases). Germline V gene data show CDR1 as SGHVS and CDR2 as FQNEAQ. The ends were cut back, 7 bases at V and 3 bases at J, with 16 bases in the middle. This CDR3 has 14 residues. The CDR3 spells CASTEWGGFYEQYF. The CDR3 DNA reads as TGTGCCAGCACCGAGTGGGGCGGCTTCTACGAGCAGTACTTC.

The chain uses TRBV5-6 and TRBJ1-6; no clear D gene. The V gene's germline CDR1 is SGHDT and CDR2 YYEEEE. This CDR3 spans 13 amino acids. V was clipped by 0 bases and J by 7 bases, with 5 bases between them. CDR3 loop: CASSLDRNSPLHF. In DNA form, the CDR3 reads TGTGCCAGCAGCTTGGACAGAAATTCACCCCTCCACTTT.

This chain links TRBV14 with TRBJ1-4, with TRBD1 matching over 9 bases. Germline lookup yields CDR1 SGHDN and CDR2 FVKESK. This CDR3 spans 15 amino acids. Trimming removed 3 bases from V and 5 bases from J; junction bases left unmatched: 4. CDR3 DNA sequence: TGTGCCAGCAGCCATGCCGGGACAGGGAATGAAAAACTGTTTTTT. Protein: CASSHAGTGNEKLFF.

The gene calls are TRBV5-1 and TRBJ1-1, with D unclear. The V and J ends lost 5 bases and 6 bases respectively, with 17 bases between them. CDR1 is SGHRS, CDR2 YFSETQ, per germline. The CDR3 contains 14 residues. CDR3 bases: TGCGCCAGCAGGACTGACGCTTCCGGATCTGAAGCTTTCTTT. Amino acids: CASRTDASGSEAFF.

The gene calls are TRBV12-5 and TRBJ1-3, with unresolved D. V lost 3 bases to trimming and J lost 1 base, with 7 bases between them. CDR1 and CDR2 from the germline V gene are LGHNT and FRNRAP. The CDR3 consists of 14 residues. This chain's CDR3 is CASGLGDSGNTIYF. The CDR3 nucleotides are TGTGCTAGTGGTTTAGGAGATTCTGGAAACACCATATATTTT.

The V and J genes are TRBV7-2 and TRBJ1-2; 8 nucleotides line up with TRBD1. Germline V gene lookup returns CDR1 SGHTA and CDR2 FQGNSA. V trimming: 7 bases; J trimming: 2 bases; junction bases outside the gene matches: 6. This CDR3 is 14 amino acids long. CDR3 in amino acids: CASNLGQGNYGYTF. The CDR3 region has the DNA TGTGCCAGCAACCTAGGACAGGGCAACTATGGCTACACCTTC.

The chain is built from TRBV29-1 and TRBJ1-2, with 7 bases identical to TRBD1. Germline CDR1 reads SQVTM; CDR2 reads ANQGSEA. This CDR3 contains 17 residues. With 0 bases clipped from V and 3 bases from J, the junction kept 13 bases outside the gene matches. CDR3 nucleotide sequence: TGCAGCGTTGAAGAAACACAGGGGAAGGTTCCCTACTATGGCTACACCTTC. The encoded protein is CSVEETQGKVPYYGYTF. The entire variable domain, with the rest obtained from reference TRBV29-1 and TRBJ1-2, is as follows: SAVISQKPSRDICQRGTSLTIQCQVDSQVTMMFWYRQQPGQSLTLIATANQGSEATYESGFVIDKFPISRPNLTFSTLTVSNMSPEDSSIYLCSVEETQGKVPYYGYTFGSGTRLTVV.

This clone was found once. V gene TRBV6-5 combines with J gene TRBJ2-3; 7 bases match TRBD2. V lost 8 bases and J lost 5; bases outside the gene matches: 4. The CDR3 runs to 12 residues. Germline V CDR1 and CDR2: MNHEY, SVGAGI. This chain's CDR3 is CASGRGQDTQYF. The CDR3 region has the DNA TGTGCCAGCGGGAGGGGTCAAGATACGCAGTATTTT.

The chain recombines TRBV10-3 with TRBJ2-2, with D perhaps matching TRBD1 (6 bases). The CDR3 has 17 amino acids. With 2 bases removed from V and 2 bases from J, the gap between germline ends came to 15 bases. Germline-derived CDR1 and CDR2 are ENHRY and SYGVKD. The chain's CDR3 is CAISENHGQLNTGELFF. DNA of the CDR3: TGTGCCATCAGTGAGAATCACGGACAGCTTAACACCGGGGAGCTGTTTTTT.

V usage is TRBV7-8 and J usage is TRBJ2-5; 10 bases agree with TRBD2. CDR3 length equals 15 residues. The J segment lost 7 bases and the V segment lost 3 bases, leaving 8 bases of the junction unmatched. CDR1 is SGHVS and CDR2 is FQNEAQ in the germline V gene. DNA of the CDR3: TGTGCCAGCAGCTTTAGTAGCGGGGGGCGGGGGACCCAGTACTTC. Amino acids: CASSFSSGGRGTQYF.

V and J are TRBV10-3 and TRBJ1-2, with D uncertain. Trimming shortened V by 3 bases and J by 4 bases, and 6 bases separated the two germline ends. Per germline, CDR1 ENHRY and CDR2 SYGVKD. The CDR3 covers 12 residues. Here the CDR3 reads CAISEDFYGYTF. DNA for the CDR3: TGTGCCATCAGTGAAGACTTCTATGGCTACACCTTC.

The chain links TRBV5-5 to TRBJ1-1; TRBD1 matches 9 bases. Germline V gene sequence: CDR1 SGHKS, CDR2 YYEKEE (reference sequence). The CDR3 loop spans 18 amino acids. Unmatched junction bases numbered 18, after V lost 5 bases and J lost 4 bases. For the CDR3, the DNA is TGTGCCAGCAGGAGGGACAGGGTTTTATCCCAGTTGGGCACTGAAGCTTTCTTT. Amino acids: CASRRDRVLSQLGTEAFF.

This clone appeared a single time. J is TRBJ2-7 and V is TRBV7-9; TRBD1 matches 7 bases. CDR1 is SEHNR and CDR2 is FQNEAQ in the germline V gene (reference sequence). J lost 3 bases, V lost 5 bases, and 10 bases had no gene match. The CDR3 loop spans 15 amino acids. Here the CDR3 DNA reads TGTGCCAGCAGCCCCCTCGGGACAGCTTTCTACGAGCAGTACTTC. Translating gives CASSPLGTAFYEQYF.

On this clone itself: Other DNA sequences from this sample encode an identical CDR3 as well. The genes are TRBV18 and TRBJ2-1, with D perhaps matching TRBD1 (7 bases). The CDR3 extends over 15 amino acids. Germline V gene data show CDR1 as KGHSH and CDR2 as LQKENI. Trimming took 5 bases from V and 0 from J, leaving 11 bases between them. This CDR3 reads CASSAGQLSYNEQFF. CDR3 DNA: TGTGCCAGCTCAGCGGGACAGCTCTCCTACAATGAGCAGTTCTTC.

This rearrangement joins TRBV9 to TRBJ2-2; TRBD1 is a possible D gene (5 bases). Germline V gene lookup returns CDR1 SGDLS and CDR2 YYNGEE. This CDR3 spans 18 amino acids. Trimming took off 0 bases at V and 3 bases at J, with 18 bases between the two ends. The CDR3 nucleotides are TGTGCCAGCAGCGTAGGGCAGGGAAATGAGGAGTACACCGGGGAGCTGTTTTTT. Translated: CASSVGQGNEEYTGELFF.

The chain employs TRBV5-4 and TRBJ1-1; 7 nucleotides align to TRBD1. Per germline, CDR1 SGHNT and CDR2 YYREEE (reference sequence). The CDR3 is made up of 14 amino acids. Unmatched junction bases numbered 10, after V lost 5 bases and J lost 6 bases. The DNA for the CDR3 is TGTGCCAGCAGACCGGAACAGGGGAATCCTGAAGCTTTCTTT. Amino acids: CASRPEQGNPEAFF.

The genes are TRBV28 and TRBJ1-4; 7 nucleotides match TRBD1. The CDR3 is made up of 13 amino acids. Germline CDR1 MDHEN, CDR2 SYDVKM. After removal of 6 bases from V and 6 bases from J, the junction contained 4 bases not matched to a gene. CDR3 DNA: TGTGCCAGCAGAAAACAGGGGTATGAAAAACTGTTTTTT. The encoded protein is CASRKQGYEKLFF.

This clone was detected only once. V and J are TRBV7-2 and TRBJ2-1; 11 bases are shared with TRBD2. V was pared by 7 bases and J by 4 bases, with 6 bases of the junction left unmatched. The CDR3 runs 15 residues. CDR1 is SGHTA and CDR2 is FQGNSA in the germline V gene. This chain's CDR3 is CASTKGLAGYNEQFF. DNA for the CDR3: TGTGCCAGCACTAAAGGACTAGCGGGTTACAATGAGCAGTTCTTC.

This sequence joins TRBV27 and TRBJ1-1, with D maybe TRBD1 (5 bases). Deletions cut 3 bases from V and 6 bases from J, with 11 bases between. Germline V gives CDR1 MNHEY, CDR2 SMNVEV (reference sequence). The CDR3 has 13 residues. This CDR3 reads CASSFQGRAEAFF. The CDR3 region has the DNA TGTGCCAGCAGTTTTCAGGGTCGCGCTGAAGCTTTCTTT.

This chain joins TRBV10-2 and TRBJ1-2; D gene unclear. Deletions cut 0 bases from V and 8 bases from J, with 13 bases between. The CDR3 totals 14 residues. Per germline, CDR1 WSHSY and CDR2 SAAADI. CDR3 amino acids: CASSESRRTWGYTF. CDR3 DNA sequence: TGCGCCAGCAGTGAGTCGAGGCGAACCTGGGGCTACACCTTC.

The rearrangement links TRBV2 to TRBJ1-2; TRBD1 might be the D (5 bases). The CDR3 is 12 residues long. Germline V CDR1 and CDR2: SNHLY, FYNNEI. Trimming shortened V by 6 bases and J by 5 bases, and 10 bases separated the two germline ends. CDR3 DNA sequence: TGTGCCAGCAGGGGGCAGAGTTATGGCTACACCTTC. It specifies CASRGQSYGYTF.

CDR3 amino acids: CASSLRGETQYF. In DNA form, the CDR3 reads TGTGCCAGTAGCTTAAGGGGAGAGACCCAGTACTTC. V usage is TRBV19 and J usage is TRBJ2-5, with a weak D call TRBD1 (5 bases). The V gene's germline CDR1 is LNHDA and CDR2 SQIVND (reference sequence). The ends were cut back, 6 bases at V and 4 bases at J, with 9 bases in the middle. This CDR3 comprises 12 residues. Supplemented by reference TRBV19 and TRBJ2-5, the full variable domain reads DGGITQSPKYLFRKEGQNVTLSCEQNLNHDAMYWYRQDPGQGLRLIYYSQIVNDFQKGDIAEGYSVSREKKESFPLTVTSAQKNPTAFYLCASSLRGETQYFGPGTRLLVL.

The V gene is TRBV30, the J gene TRBJ1-6; 9 bases are shared with TRBD1. Germline V gives CDR1 GTSNPN, CDR2 SVGIG (reference sequence). V shed 6 bases and J 10 bases; nucleotides not matched to a gene: 7. This CDR3 is built from 13 residues. CDR3 sequence reads: CACHRGQDSPLHF. The DNA of the CDR3 is TGTGCCTGTCACAGGGGGCAAGACTCACCCCTCCACTTT.

The chain is built from TRBV10-1 and TRBJ1-5; D remains unclear. Germline-derived CDR1 and CDR2 are WNHNN and SYGVQD (reference sequence). V was pared by 3 bases and J by 8 bases, with 14 bases between. This CDR3 is built from 14 residues. The CDR3: CASSERLGDKPQHF. For the CDR3, the DNA is TGCGCCAGCAGTGAACGGCTCGGGGATAAGCCCCAGCATTTT.

A single count supports this clone. The chain combines TRBV19 with TRBJ2-7; D not resolved. Germline CDR1 LNHDA, CDR2 SQIVND (reference sequence). This CDR3 is 13 amino acids long. V lost 3 bases to trimming and J lost 0 bases, with 6 bases between them. The CDR3 coding sequence is TGTGCCAGTAGTATCGCTATCTCCTACGAGCAGTACTTC. This codes for CASSIAISYEQYF.

The chain combines TRBV6-5 with TRBJ2-5; 7 bases match TRBD2. Germline CDR1 is MNHEY and CDR2 is SVGAGI. J lost 7 bases, V lost 0 bases, and 11 bases had no gene match. This CDR3 spans 16 amino acids. The CDR3 nucleotides are TGTGCCAGCAGTTACTCTTGGGGGGGTGAAGGGAGGACCCAGTACTTC. Protein: CASSYSWGGEGRTQYF.